The entry below gives a single T cell receptor beta chain sequence along with its context. Its specificity is not known. Other DNA sequences within the sample encode an identical CDR3. The time point was: week 5, during vaccination. In the vaccine, a single dose held 300 ug of the mutant IDH1 20-mer peptide, along with topical imiquimod. Donors had new IDH1-mutant astrocytomas of WHO grade 3 or 4 (ATRX-lost). With 0 bases removed from V and 3 bases from J, the gap between germline ends came to 9 bases. Germline V gives CDR1 SGHRS, CDR2 YFSETQ. The CDR3 sequence is 14 residues long. These data are taken from a study of a mutant IDH1 vaccine in newly diagnosed glioma. At the level of the study: Administration of eight vaccinations to patients took place in weeks 1, 3, 5, 7, 11, 15, 19, 23. The treated group averaged approximately 42 years old and was about 60% male, roughly 38% female. Former treatment meant radiotherapy, temozolomide, or both; the majority had gotten both.

Clones were sequenced by immunoSEQ multiplex PCR, and TCRdb holds only the in-frame ones, with some missing. The sample yields 70,000 to 90,000 clones, over 75% seen once. The clonotype was recovered from a woman between 45 and 65 years old with glioma. Sequenced material: PBMCs, taken from a glioma patient whose treatment included an IDH1 peptide vaccine. This chain links TRBV5-1 with TRBJ1-2; a weak D match, TRBD1 (6 bases). The CDR3 nucleotides read TGCGCCAGCAGCTTGGAGGGGGGAGACTATGGCTACACCTTC. It yields the protein CASSLEGGDYGYTF.